The rows below give T cell receptor beta chains drawn from one sample of a study of identical twins. TCRdb redid the calling of the 5' RACE reads with MiXCR, one entry per CDR3 protein. The table records under 500,000 distinct CDR3 sequences, around an eighth of them present only once. These data also featured in a second study, about yellow fever vaccine responses in identical twins.

Sequences were obtained from CD4+ T cells sorted from blood. All receptors come from a woman aged 18-35 years in good health. The CDR3 runs from the conserved cysteine through the conserved F or W. D genes are given only for firm matches. For some rows the clone size is stated as once, few or many, or as a class when expanded; others skip it.

-	many	TRBV4-1	TRBJ2-3	CASSQFTGTSTDTQYF	TGCGCCAGCAGCCAGTTCACAGGAACTAGCACAGATACGCAGTATTTT
-	-	TRBV7-9	TRBJ2-1	CASSHGGDEQFF	TGTGCCAGCAGCCACGGAGGCGATGAGCAGTTCTTC
TRBD1	few	TRBV10-3	TRBJ1-2	CAISDRSTGGRNYGYTF	TGTGCCATCAGTGACCGGTCGACAGGGGGCCGTAACTATGGCTACACCTTC
TRBD1	-	TRBV20-1	TRBJ1-2	CSARAQGQGAGDGYTF	TGCAGTGCTAGAGCCCAGGGACAGGGGGCAGGGGATGGCTACACCTTC
TRBD1	-	TRBV9	TRBJ2-5	CASSVGTGDGETQYF	TGTGCCAGCAGCGTAGGGACAGGGGACGGGGAGACCCAGTACTTC
-	-	TRBV11-1	TRBJ2-2	CASSLGLGGGELFF	TGTGCCAGCAGCTTAGGTCTAGGCGGCGGGGAGCTGTTTTTT
TRBD2	-	TRBV11-2	TRBJ2-3	CASSTGALAGVADTQYF	TGTGCCAGCAGCACCGGGGCCCTAGCGGGAGTAGCAGATACGCAGTATTTT
-	few	TRBV6-5	TRBJ2-7	CASSWASAVIYEQYF	TGTGCCAGCAGTTGGGCTAGCGCGGTCATCTACGAGCAGTACTTC
-	-	TRBV5-1	TRBJ2-5	CASSSGPSDQTQYF	TGCGCCAGCAGCTCCGGGCCGAGCGACCAGACCCAGTACTTC
TRBD1	-	TRBV19	TRBJ2-2	CATERDSNTGELFF	TGTGCCACCGAAAGGGACAGCAACACCGGGGAGCTGTTTTTT
-	-	TRBV6-1	TRBJ2-7	CASSEDRVGHYEQYF	TGTGCCAGCAGTGAAGACAGGGTAGGTCACTACGAGCAGTACTTC
TRBD1	few	TRBV6-5	TRBJ2-3	CASSYSFHRGIPTDTQYF	TGTGCCAGCAGTTACTCTTTTCACAGGGGAATTCCCACAGATACGCAGTATTTT
TRBD2	few	TRBV12-3/TRBV12-4	TRBJ2-7	CASSTTSGSYEQYF	TGTGCCAGCAGTACGACTAGCGGTTCCTACGAGCAGTACTTC
-	-	TRBV15	TRBJ2-2	CATSRDGGNVRELFF	TGTGCCACCAGCAGAGATGGGGGGAATGTCCGGGAGCTGTTTTTT
TRBD1	many	TRBV7-9	TRBJ2-7	CASSPQGKEYEQYF	TGTGCCAGCAGTCCACAGGGGAAGGAGTACGAGCAGTACTTC
-	few	TRBV12-3/TRBV12-4	TRBJ2-5	CASRGDQTPETQYF	TGTGCCAGCCGGGGAGACCAGACCCCAGAGACCCAGTACTTC
TRBD2	few	TRBV12-3/TRBV12-4	TRBJ2-1	CASSPNPRLAGGDEQFF	TGTGCCAGCAGCCCCAACCCTCGACTAGCGGGGGGGGATGAGCAGTTCTTC
TRBD2	few	TRBV20-1	TRBJ2-1	CSASRLSGGRRQNEQFF	TGCAGTGCTAGCAGATTGTCCGGCGGGAGACGACAGAATGAGCAGTTCTTC
-	many	TRBV12-3/TRBV12-4	TRBJ2-1	CASRVDEQFF	TGTGCCAGCAGAGTCGATGAGCAGTTCTTC
-	once	TRBV6-2/TRBV6-3	TRBJ2-1	CASRLLGGPDEQFF	TGTGCCAGCAGACTCCTAGGGGGTCCGGATGAGCAGTTCTTC
-	many	TRBV29-1	TRBJ2-5	CSVEDEGQETQYF	TGCAGCGTTGAAGATGAGGGACAAGAGACCCAGTACTTC
-	few	TRBV7-2	TRBJ2-5	CASSRARSPAGQETQYF	TGTGCCAGCAGCCGAGCACGATCGCCGGCGGGCCAAGAGACCCAGTACTTC
TRBD2	few	TRBV9	TRBJ2-1	CASSLTTSGRPSSYNEQFF	TGTGCCAGCAGCTTAACGACTAGCGGGAGGCCCAGCTCCTACAATGAGCAGTTCTTC
-	-	TRBV20-1	TRBJ1-1	CSARDNKGAFF	TGCAGTGCTAGAGATAACAAAGGAGCTTTCTTT
-	-	TRBV6-5	TRBJ1-4	CASSYRTSRGEKLFF	TGTGCCAGCAGTTATCGGACCTCGAGGGGTGAAAAACTGTTTTTT
-	-	TRBV28	TRBJ2-5	CASSRGAAGEETQYF	TGTGCCAGCAGCCGAGGGGCGGCTGGAGAAGAGACCCAGTACTTC
TRBD2	many	TRBV29-1	TRBJ2-7	CSVGLASYEQYF	TGCAGCGTAGGACTAGCCTCCTACGAGCAGTACTTC
-	few	TRBV5-1	TRBJ1-2	CASSLLQNYGYTF	TGCGCCAGCAGCTTGTTACAGAACTATGGCTACACCTTC
-	few	TRBV20-1	TRBJ2-2	CSARYKGAGELFF	TGCAGTGCTAGATACAAAGGAGCCGGGGAGCTGTTTTTT
-	few	TRBV6-2/TRBV6-3	TRBJ2-5	CASRSGAGLETQYF	TGTGCCAGCAGATCCGGTGCGGGGTTGGAGACCCAGTACTTC
-	-	TRBV6-5	TRBJ2-1	CASSVANEQFF	TGTGCCAGCAGTGTAGCGAATGAGCAGTTCTTC
TRBD1	-	TRBV10-3	TRBJ2-7	CAGGRGQHYEQYF	TGTGCCGGGGGACGGGGACAGCACTACGAGCAGTACTTC